These 18 T cell receptor beta chains share one sample of origin, sequenced in a study of PD-1 blockade in mismatch repair-deficient tumors. Method: immunoSEQ multiplex PCR; TCRdb's copy keeps in-frame clones and lacks some. This repertoire shows 120,000 or so clones, about 88% found once; its top ten account for roughly 13%. The source was peripheral blood, collected 44 weeks after starting pembrolizumab. The receptors stem from an adult with mismatch repair-deficient cancer.

This chain links TRBV5-1 with TRBJ2-1; D possibly corresponds to TRBD1 (5 bases). The germline V and J ends were trimmed by 0 bases and 0 bases, with 7 bases remaining between them. This CDR3 contains 15 residues. The germline gives CDR1 SGHRS, CDR2 YFSETQ. Here the CDR3 DNA reads TGCGCCAGCAGCTTGGGACAGAGCTCCTACAATGAGCAGTTCTTC. This encodes CASSLGQSSYNEQFF.

This rearrangement joins TRBV25-1 to TRBJ2-7; 12 positions agree with TRBD1. V shed 4 bases and J 6 bases; nucleotides not matched to a gene: 7. CDR1 is MGHDK, CDR2 SYGVNS, per germline. This CDR3 region has 15 residues. The CDR3 nucleotides are TGTGCCAGCAGTGGAGGGACAGGGGGCTGGGGCGAGCAGTACTTC. Protein sequence: CASSGGTGGWGEQYF.

V and J are TRBV7-9 and TRBJ2-4; perhaps TRBD2 as D (5 bases). The germline V and J ends were trimmed by 8 bases and 7 bases, with 9 bases remaining between them. In germline, CDR1 is SEHNR, CDR2 FQNEAQ (reference sequence). This CDR3 is built from 11 residues. The CDR3 nucleotides read TGTGCCAGCGAGAGGGCGAACATTCAGTACTTC. Amino acids: CASERANIQYF. Full variable domain (rest looked up from reference TRBV7-9 and TRBJ2-4): DTGVSQNPRHKITKRGQNVTFRCDPISEHNRLYWYRQTLGQGPEFLTYFQNEAQLEKSRLLSDRFSAERPKGSFSTLEIQRTEQGDSAMYLCASERANIQYFGAGTRLSVL.

The V gene is TRBV7-6, the J gene TRBJ2-2; D is ambiguous. Germline V lookup: CDR1 SGHVS, CDR2 FNYEAQ. Trimming took off 2 bases at V and 6 bases at J, with 7 bases between the two ends. The CDR3 spans 13 residues. Written as DNA, the CDR3 is TGTGCCAGCAGCTTATTAGGCGCCGGGGAGCTGTTTTTT. It codes for CASSLLGAGELFF. Full variable domain (outside the CDR3, taken from reference TRBV7-6 and TRBJ2-2): GAGVSQSPRYKVTKRGQDVALRCDPISGHVSLYWYRQALGQGPEFLTYFNYEAQQDKSGLPNDRFSAERPEGSISTLTIQRTEQRDSAMYRCASSLLGAGELFFGEGSRLTVL.

The CDR3, as DNA: TGTGCCAGCAGCCAGGTATGGCCAACTCTAAATGAGCAGTTCTTC. As protein: CASSQVWPTLNEQFF. The rearrangement links TRBV14 to TRBJ2-1; no definite D call. Trimming took off 3 bases at V and 7 bases at J, with 16 bases between the two ends. This CDR3 spans 15 amino acids. Germline values: CDR1 SGHDN, CDR2 FVKESK.

CDR3 DNA sequence: TGCAGCGTTGAAGATCGGACTAGCGGGACCAGGCAGTACTTC. Translation: CSVEDRTSGTRQYF. This chain links TRBV29-1 with TRBJ2-7; 12 bases agree with TRBD2. The CDR3 covers 14 residues. Germline CDR1 reads SQVTM; CDR2 reads ANQGSEA. V was clipped by 0 bases and J by 9 bases; unmatched bases: 6.

J is TRBJ1-2 and V is TRBV4-1, with no clear D. This CDR3 contains 14 residues. V lost 0 bases, J lost 2 bases, and 7 bases lay in between. From germline, CDR1 is MGHRA and CDR2 YSYEKL. CDR3 region: CASSQEDWNYGYTF. CDR3 sequence (DNA): TGCGCCAGCAGCCAAGAGGACTGGAACTATGGCTACACCTTC.

The chain links TRBV19 to TRBJ2-3; 7 positions agree with TRBD1. Germline CDR1 LNHDA, CDR2 SQIVND (reference sequence). The CDR3 extends over 15 amino acids. V shed 7 bases and J 1 base; nucleotides not matched to a gene: 8. The CDR3 region is CASKSLGQGTDTQYF. Written as DNA, the CDR3 is TGTGCCAGTAAAAGCCTTGGACAGGGCACAGATACGCAGTATTTT.

The gene calls are TRBV11-3 and TRBJ2-7, with D perhaps TRBD2 (6 bases). Germline loops: CDR1 SGHNT, CDR2 YENEEA. Between the trimmed V and J ends, which lost 3 bases and 7 bases, there was a span of 22 bases. The CDR3 length is 16 residues. CDR3 nucleotides: TGTGCCAGCAGCTTTGTCGGGAGAGGATCGGTATGGGAGCAGTACTTC. This gives the protein CASSFVGRGSVWEQYF.

This clone has more than one count but fewer than ten. The V and J genes are TRBV6-5 and TRBJ1-5, with 8 bases lining up with TRBD1. J gave up 4 bases and V 8 bases, and 1 base lay outside the gene matches. The CDR3 runs to 12 residues. Germline V lookup: CDR1 MNHEY, CDR2 SVGAGI. CDR3 nucleotides: TGTGCCAGCGGGACAGGTAATCAGCCCCAGCATTTT. It yields the protein CASGTGNQPQHF.

The chain uses TRBV10-3 and TRBJ2-2; 7 nucleotides match TRBD2. Germline trimming cut 1 base from V and 4 bases from J; bases unmatched to any gene: 3. The CDR3 consists of 15 residues. Germline V CDR1 and CDR2: ENHRY, SYGVKD. CDR3 DNA: TGTGCCATCAGTGAGTTTGCGGGAGTCACCGGGGAGCTGTTTTTT. As protein: CAISEFAGVTGELFF.

The rearrangement uses TRBV30 and TRBJ2-3, with 9 positions matching TRBD2. The trim removed 0 bases at V and 5 bases at J, leaving 9 bases unmatched. Germline loops: CDR1 GTSNPN, CDR2 SVGIG (reference sequence). There are 16 residues in the CDR3. Here the CDR3 reads CAWSVGGGRVIDTQYF. The CDR3 DNA is TGTGCCTGGAGTGTAGGGGGCGGGAGGGTGATAGATACGCAGTATTTT.

The V and J genes are TRBV30 and TRBJ2-5; D unclear. This CDR3 is built from 11 residues. Trimming shortened V by 5 bases and J by 5 bases, and 9 bases separated the two germline ends. Germline CDR1 reads GTSNPN; CDR2 reads SVGIG (reference sequence). CDR3 amino acids: CAWSGSETQYF. CDR3 DNA: TGTGCCTGGTCCGGGTCCGAGACCCAGTACTTC. Full variable domain (missing parts from reference TRBV30 and TRBJ2-5): SQTIHQWPATLVQPVGSPLSLECTVEGTSNPNLYWYRQAAGRGLQLLFYSVGIGQISSEVPQNLSASRPQDRQFILSSKKLLLSDSGFYLCAWSGSETQYFGPGTRLLVL.

The V gene is TRBV9, the J gene TRBJ2-3; 8 nucleotides align to TRBD1. V gave up 3 bases and J gave up 1 base; unmatched junction bases: 7. The germline gives CDR1 SGDLS, CDR2 YYNGEE. This CDR3 spans 16 amino acids. In nucleotides, the CDR3 is TGTGCCAGCAGCGCGAACCCGGGACAGGGCACAGATACGCAGTATTTT. Its translation is CASSANPGQGTDTQYF.

CDR3 amino acids: CSVFKSGRRETQYF. Here the CDR3 DNA reads TGCAGCGTTTTTAAGAGCGGGAGAAGAGAGACCCAGTACTTC. The rearrangement links TRBV29-1 to TRBJ2-5; 8 bases line up with TRBD2. The CDR3 runs 14 residues. CDR1 is SQVTM, CDR2 ANQGSEA, per germline. The trim removed 5 bases at V and 4 bases at J, leaving 9 bases unmatched.

This clone was seen just once. The gene calls are TRBV4-1 and TRBJ2-7; 7 bases agree with TRBD1. The CDR3 contains 15 residues. CDR1 MGHRA and CDR2 YSYEKL come from the germline V gene. The V gene end was trimmed by 4 bases and the J gene end by 4 bases; junction bases not matched to a gene: 10. CDR3 protein: CASSPMDRIPYEQYF. The CDR3, as DNA: TGCGCCAGCAGCCCCATGGACAGGATACCTTACGAGCAGTACTTC.

The V gene is TRBV18, the J gene TRBJ2-1; TRBD2 matches 10 bases. J was trimmed by 10 bases and V by 3 bases; bases with no gene match: 6. Germline-derived CDR1 and CDR2 are KGHSH and LQKENI. The CDR3 spans 14 residues. CDR3 nucleotide sequence: TGTGCCAGCTCACCCCTAGCGGGAGTAAGGGAGCAGTTCTTC. Translating gives CASSPLAGVREQFF.

The rearrangement joins TRBV6-1 to TRBJ1-1, with D hard to call. The CDR3 consists of 13 residues. The V end was cut by 8 bases, the J end by 4 bases, with 14 bases between. The germline V gene has CDR1 MNHNS and CDR2 SASEGT. In nucleotides, the CDR3 is TGTGCCAGCGGAAATTCTGGGGTCACTGAAGCTTTCTTT. Translated, it gives CASGNSGVTEAFF.